The rows below give T cell receptor beta chains drawn from one sample of a study of OX40 agonist ivuxolimab in advanced cancers. Generated by immunoSEQ multiplex PCR, the TCRdb table keeps only in-frame clones and is missing some. The table has tens of thousands of clones, more than 85% seen once; the top ten hold roughly 21%. The sample consisted of CD4+ or CD8+ T cells sorted from blood, taken in a trial of the OX40 agonist ivuxolimab. The receptors here all came from an adult with an advanced solid tumor such as melanoma, head and neck, liver or kidney cancer. Each CDR3 is given with its conserved first and last residue.

v_gene	j_gene	CDR3aa
TRBV27	TRBJ2-7	CASGLRTSYEQYF
TRBV6-6	TRBJ1-5	CASSPTGGYSNQPQHF
TRBV7-3	TRBJ2-1	CASIPRGAGGLLIHEQFF